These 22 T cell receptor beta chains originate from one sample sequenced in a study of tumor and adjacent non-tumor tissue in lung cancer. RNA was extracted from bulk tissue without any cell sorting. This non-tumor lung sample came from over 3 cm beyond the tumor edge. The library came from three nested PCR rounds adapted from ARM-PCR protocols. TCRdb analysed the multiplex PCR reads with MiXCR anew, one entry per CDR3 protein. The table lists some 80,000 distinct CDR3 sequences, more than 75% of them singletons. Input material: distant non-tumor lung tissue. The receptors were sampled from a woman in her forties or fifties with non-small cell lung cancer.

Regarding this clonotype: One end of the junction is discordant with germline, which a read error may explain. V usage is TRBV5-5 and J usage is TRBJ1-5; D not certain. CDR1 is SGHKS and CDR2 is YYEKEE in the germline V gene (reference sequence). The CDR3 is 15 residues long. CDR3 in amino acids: CASTVNPDWIQPQHF. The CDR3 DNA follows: TGTGCCAGCACCGTTAACCCGGACTGGATTCAGCCCCAGCATTTC.

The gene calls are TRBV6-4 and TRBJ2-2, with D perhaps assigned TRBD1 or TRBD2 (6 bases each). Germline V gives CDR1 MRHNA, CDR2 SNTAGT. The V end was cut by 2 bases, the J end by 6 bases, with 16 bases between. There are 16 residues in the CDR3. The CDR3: CASSDVGGADAGELFF. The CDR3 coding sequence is TGTGCCAGCAGTGACGTGGGGGGCGCGGACGCCGGGGAGCTGTTTTTT.

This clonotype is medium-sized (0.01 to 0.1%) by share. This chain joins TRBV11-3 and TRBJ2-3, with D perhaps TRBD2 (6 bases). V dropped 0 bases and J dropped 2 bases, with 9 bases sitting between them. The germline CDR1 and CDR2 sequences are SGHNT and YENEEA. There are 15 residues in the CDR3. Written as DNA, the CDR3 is TGTGCCAGCAGCTTAGAGGGGAGGACCACAGATACGCAGTATTTT. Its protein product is CASSLEGRTTDTQYF.

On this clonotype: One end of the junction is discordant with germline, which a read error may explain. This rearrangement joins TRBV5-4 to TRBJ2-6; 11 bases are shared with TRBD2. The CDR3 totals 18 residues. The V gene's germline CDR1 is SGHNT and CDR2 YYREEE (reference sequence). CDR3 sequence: CASSSARLAGPGANVLTF. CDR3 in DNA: TGTGCCAGCAGCAGTGCGAGACTAGCGGGACCTGGGGCCAACGTCCTTACTTTC.

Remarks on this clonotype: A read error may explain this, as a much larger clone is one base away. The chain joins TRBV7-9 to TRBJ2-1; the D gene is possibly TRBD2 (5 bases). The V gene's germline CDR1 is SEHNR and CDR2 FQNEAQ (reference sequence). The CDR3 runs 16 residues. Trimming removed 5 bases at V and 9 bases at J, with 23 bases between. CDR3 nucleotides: TGTGCCAGCAGCCCCTTAGAAGGCCGGAGGAAGCTTGAGCAGTTCTTC. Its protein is CASSPLEGRRKLEQFF.

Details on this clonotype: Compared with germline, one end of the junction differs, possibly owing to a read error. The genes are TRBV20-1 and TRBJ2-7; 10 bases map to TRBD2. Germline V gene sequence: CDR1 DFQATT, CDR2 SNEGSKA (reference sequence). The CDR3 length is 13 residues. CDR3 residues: CRASGRRAYEQYF. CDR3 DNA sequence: TGCAGAGCTAGCGGGAGACGGGCCTACGAACAGTACTTC.

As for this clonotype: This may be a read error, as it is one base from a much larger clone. CDR3 nucleotides: TGTGCCAGCAGCATGAATCGTCTAGCGAGAGGAGGGACAGATACGCAGTATTTT. Translating it yields CASSMNRLARGGTDTQYF. The chain combines TRBV9 with TRBJ2-3; possible D gene TRBD2, 6 bases. The V end lost 4 bases, the J end lost 3 bases, and 24 bases lay between the germline ends. This CDR3 has 18 amino acids. CDR1 SGDLS and CDR2 YYNGEE come from the germline V gene.

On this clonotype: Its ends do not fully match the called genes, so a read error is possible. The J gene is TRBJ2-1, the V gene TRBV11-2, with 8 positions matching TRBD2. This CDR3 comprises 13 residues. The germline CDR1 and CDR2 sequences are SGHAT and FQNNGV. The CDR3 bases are TGTGCCAGCAGCTTAGAGAGCGGGAGTGAGCAGGTCTTC. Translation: CASSLESGSEQVF.

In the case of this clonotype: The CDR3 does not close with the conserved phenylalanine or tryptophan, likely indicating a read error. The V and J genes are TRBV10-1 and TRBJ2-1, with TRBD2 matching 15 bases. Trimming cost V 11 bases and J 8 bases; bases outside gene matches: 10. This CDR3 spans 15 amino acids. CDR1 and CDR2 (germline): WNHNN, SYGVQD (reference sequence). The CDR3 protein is CACNRGLAGGDEQFL. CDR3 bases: TGCGCCTGCAATCGCGGACTAGCGGGAGGGGATGAGCAGTTCCTC.

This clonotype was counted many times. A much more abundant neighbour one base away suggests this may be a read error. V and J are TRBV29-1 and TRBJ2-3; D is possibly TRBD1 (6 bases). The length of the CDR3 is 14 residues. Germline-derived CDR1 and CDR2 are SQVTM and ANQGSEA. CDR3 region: CSVEDSGSTDAQYF. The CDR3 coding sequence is TGCAGCGTTGAGGACAGTGGGTCCACAGATGCGCAGTATTTT.

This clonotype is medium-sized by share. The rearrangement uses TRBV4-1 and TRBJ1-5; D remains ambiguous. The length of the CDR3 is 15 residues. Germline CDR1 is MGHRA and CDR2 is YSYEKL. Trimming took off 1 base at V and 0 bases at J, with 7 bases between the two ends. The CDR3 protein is CASSQVIYSNQPQHF. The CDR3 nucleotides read TGCGCCAGCAGCCAAGTGATTTATAGCAATCAGCCCCAGCATTTT.

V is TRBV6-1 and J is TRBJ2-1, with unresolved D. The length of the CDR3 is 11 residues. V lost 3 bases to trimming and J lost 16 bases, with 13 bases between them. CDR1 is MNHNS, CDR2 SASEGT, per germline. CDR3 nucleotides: TGTGCCAGCAGTGAGTGGGGTGAGTACTTCTTC. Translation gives CASSEWGEYFF.

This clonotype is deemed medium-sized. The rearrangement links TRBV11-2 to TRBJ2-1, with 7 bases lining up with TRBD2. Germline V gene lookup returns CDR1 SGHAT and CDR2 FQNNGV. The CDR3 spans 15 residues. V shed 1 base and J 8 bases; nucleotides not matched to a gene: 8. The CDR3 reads CASSLGAGVSDEQFF. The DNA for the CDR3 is TGTGCCAGCAGCTTAGGGGCGGGAGTCTCCGATGAGCAGTTCTTC.

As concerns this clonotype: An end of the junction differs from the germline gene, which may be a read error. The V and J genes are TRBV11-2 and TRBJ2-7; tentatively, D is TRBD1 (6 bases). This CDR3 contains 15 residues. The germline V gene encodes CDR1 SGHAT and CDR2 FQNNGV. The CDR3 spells CASRTGTRRTYEQYF. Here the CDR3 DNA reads TGTGCTAGCAGGACCGGGACACGGCGCACCTACGAGCAGTACTTC.

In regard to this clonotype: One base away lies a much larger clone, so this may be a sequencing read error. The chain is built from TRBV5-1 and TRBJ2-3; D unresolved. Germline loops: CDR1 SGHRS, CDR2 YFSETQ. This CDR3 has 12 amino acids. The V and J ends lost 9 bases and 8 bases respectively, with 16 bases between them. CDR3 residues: CATLPQTGTQYF. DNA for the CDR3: TGCGCCACCCTCCCTCAAACGGGTACGCAGTATTTT.

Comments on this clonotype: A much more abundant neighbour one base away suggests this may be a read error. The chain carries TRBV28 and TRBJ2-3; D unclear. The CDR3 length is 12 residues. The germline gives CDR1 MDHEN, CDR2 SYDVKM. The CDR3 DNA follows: TGTACCAGCAGCGTAAGCACAGATACGCAGTATTTT. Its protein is CTSSVSTDTQYF.

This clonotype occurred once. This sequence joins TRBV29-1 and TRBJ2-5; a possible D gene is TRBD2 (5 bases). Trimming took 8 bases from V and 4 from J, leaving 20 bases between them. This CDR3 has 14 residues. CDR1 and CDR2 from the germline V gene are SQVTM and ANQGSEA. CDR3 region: CSFEDCSNLETQYF. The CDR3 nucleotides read TGCAGCTTCGAGGACTGCTCAAACCTAGAGACCCAGTACTTC.

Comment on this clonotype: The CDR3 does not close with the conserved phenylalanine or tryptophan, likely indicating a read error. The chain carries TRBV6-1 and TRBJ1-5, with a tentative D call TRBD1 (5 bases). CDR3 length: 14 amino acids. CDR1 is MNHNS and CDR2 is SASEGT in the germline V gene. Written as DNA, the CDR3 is TGTGCCAGCAGTGACGCAGGGATCAATCAACCCCAGCATTCT. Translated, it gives CASSDAGINQPQHS.

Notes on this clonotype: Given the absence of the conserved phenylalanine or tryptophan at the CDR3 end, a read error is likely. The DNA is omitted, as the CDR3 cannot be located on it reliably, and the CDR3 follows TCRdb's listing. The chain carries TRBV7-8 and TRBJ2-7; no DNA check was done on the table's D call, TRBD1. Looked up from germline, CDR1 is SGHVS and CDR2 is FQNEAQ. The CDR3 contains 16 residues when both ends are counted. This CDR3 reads CAREKKHRGPFYEEYL.

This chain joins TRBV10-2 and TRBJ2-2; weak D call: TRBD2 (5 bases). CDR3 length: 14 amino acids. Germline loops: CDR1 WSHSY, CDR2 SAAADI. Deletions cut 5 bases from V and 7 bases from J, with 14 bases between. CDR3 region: CASSSSGSIGELFF. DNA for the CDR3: TGCGCCAGCAGTTCTAGTGGGAGCATCGGGGAGCTGTTTTTT.

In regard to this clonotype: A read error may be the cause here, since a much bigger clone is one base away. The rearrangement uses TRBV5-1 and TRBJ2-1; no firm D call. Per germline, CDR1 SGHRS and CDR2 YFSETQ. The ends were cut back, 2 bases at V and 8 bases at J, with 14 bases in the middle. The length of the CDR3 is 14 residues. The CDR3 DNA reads TGCGCCAGCAGCTTAAATCTCAGGATTGATGAGCAGTTCTTC. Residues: CASSLNLRIDEQFF. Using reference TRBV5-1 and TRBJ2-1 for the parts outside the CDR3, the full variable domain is KAGVTQTPRYLIKTRGQQVTLSCSPISGHRSVSWYQQTPGQGLQFLFEYFSETQRNKGNFPGRFSGRQFSNSRSEMNVSTLELGDSALYLCASSLNLRIDEQFFGPGTRLTVL.

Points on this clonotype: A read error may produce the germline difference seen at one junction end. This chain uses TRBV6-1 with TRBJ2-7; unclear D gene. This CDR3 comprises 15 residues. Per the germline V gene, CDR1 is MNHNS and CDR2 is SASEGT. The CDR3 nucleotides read TGTGCCAACAGTGAAGAGTCGAGGAGCTCCTACGAGCAGTACTTC. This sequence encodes CANSEESRSSYEQYF.